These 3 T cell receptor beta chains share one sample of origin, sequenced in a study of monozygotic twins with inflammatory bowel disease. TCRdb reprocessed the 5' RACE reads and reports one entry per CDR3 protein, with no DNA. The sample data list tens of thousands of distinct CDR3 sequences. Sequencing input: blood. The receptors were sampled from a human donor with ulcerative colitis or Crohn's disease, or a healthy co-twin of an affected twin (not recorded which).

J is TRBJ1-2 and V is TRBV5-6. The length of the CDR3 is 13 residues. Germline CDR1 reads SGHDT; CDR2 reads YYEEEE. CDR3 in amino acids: CASTFLGSYGYTF.

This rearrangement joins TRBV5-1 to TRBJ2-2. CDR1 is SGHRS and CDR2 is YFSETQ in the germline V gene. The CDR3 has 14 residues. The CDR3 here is CASSPDPNTGEPFF.

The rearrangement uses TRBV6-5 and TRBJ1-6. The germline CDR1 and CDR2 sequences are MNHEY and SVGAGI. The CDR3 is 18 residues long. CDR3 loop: CASSYEGPPSSYNSPLHF.